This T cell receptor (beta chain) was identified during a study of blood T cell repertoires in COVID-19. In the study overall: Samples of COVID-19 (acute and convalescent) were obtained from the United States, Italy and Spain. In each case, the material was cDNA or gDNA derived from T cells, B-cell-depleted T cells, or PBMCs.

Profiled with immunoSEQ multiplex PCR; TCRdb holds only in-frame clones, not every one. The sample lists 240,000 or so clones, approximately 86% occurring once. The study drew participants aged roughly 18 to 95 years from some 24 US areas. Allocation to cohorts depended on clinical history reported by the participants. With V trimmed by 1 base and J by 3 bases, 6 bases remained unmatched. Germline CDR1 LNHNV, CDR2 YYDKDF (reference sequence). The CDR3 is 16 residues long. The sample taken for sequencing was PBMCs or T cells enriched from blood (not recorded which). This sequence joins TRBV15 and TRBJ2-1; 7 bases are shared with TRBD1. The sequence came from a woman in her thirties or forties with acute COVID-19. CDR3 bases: TGTGCCACCAGCAGAGGAAGACAGGGTAGCTACAATGAGCAGTTCTTC. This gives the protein CATSRGRQGSYNEQFF. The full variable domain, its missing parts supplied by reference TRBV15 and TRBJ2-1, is DAMVIQNPRYQVTQFGKPVTLSCSQTLNHNVMYWYQQKSSQAPKLLFHYYDKDFNNEADTPDNFQSRRPNTSFCFLDIRSPGLGDTAMYLCATSRGRQGSYNEQFFGPGTRLTVL.